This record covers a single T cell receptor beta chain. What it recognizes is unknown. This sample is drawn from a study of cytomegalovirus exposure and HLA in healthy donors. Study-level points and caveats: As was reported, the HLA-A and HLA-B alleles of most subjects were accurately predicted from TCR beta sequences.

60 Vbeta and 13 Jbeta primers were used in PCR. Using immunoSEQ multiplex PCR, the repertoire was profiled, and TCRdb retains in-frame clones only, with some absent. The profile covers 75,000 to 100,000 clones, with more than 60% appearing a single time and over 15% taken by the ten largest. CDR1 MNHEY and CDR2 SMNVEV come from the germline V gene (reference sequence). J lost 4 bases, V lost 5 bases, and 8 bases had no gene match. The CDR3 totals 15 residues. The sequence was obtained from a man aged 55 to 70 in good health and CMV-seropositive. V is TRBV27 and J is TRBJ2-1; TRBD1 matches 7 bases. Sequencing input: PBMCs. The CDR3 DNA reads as TGTGCCAGCAGTCCCGGGACAGTAGGGTACAATGAGCAGTTCTTC. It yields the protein CASSPGTVGYNEQFF.